The source of this T cell receptor (beta chain) is a study of blood T cell repertoires in COVID-19. Study-wide context: COVID-19 samples collected from the United States, Italy and Spain covered acute and convalescent phases. Sources were T cells, B-cell-depleted T cells, or PBMCs; the material itself was cDNA or gDNA.

In the study's own analysis: Researchers report that nucleated cell counts were estimated from reference gene primer amplification. Profiling relied on immunoSEQ multiplex PCR, and the TCRdb table lists in-frame clones only, not all of them. V and J calls plus clone size are reproduced from that table; the DNA served to infer D and trimming. The sample shows roughly 260,000 clones, approximately 86% of them seen only once. Germline V lookup: CDR1 SEHNR, CDR2 FQNEAQ (reference sequence). The CDR3 has 15 residues. V shed 6 bases, J shed 1 base, and the junction held 8 bases outside the gene matches. The origin of this receptor is a woman aged 18-35 years with acute or convalescent COVID-19. Source material: peripheral blood. The chain carries TRBV7-9 and TRBJ1-1; 7 bases fit TRBD1. In nucleotides, the CDR3 is TGTGCCAGCAGACGGATAGGGGGCTGGAACACTGAAGCTTTCTTT. It specifies CASRRIGGWNTEAFF.